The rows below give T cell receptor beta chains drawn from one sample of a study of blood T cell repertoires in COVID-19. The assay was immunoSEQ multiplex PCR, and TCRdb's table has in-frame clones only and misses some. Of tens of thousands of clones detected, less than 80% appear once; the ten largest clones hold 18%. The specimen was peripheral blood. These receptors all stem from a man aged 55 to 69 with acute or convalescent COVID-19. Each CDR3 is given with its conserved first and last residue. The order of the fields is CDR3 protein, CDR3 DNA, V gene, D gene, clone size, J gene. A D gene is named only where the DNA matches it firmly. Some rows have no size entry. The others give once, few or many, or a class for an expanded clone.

CASSYSRQSTDTQYF,TGTGCCAGCAGTTACTCGAGGCAGAGCACAGATACGCAGTATTTT,TRBV6-2/TRBV6-3,-,-,TRBJ2-3
CATKRGTGGYNEQFF,TGTGCCACCAAGAGGGGGACAGGGGGTTACAATGAGCAGTTCTTC,TRBV24-1,TRBD1,-,TRBJ2-1
CASSTDFYEQYF,TGTGCCAGCAGCACGGACTTCTACGAGCAGTACTTC,TRBV5-4,-,few,TRBJ2-7
CATGLATLAKNIQYF,TGTGCCACAGGACTAGCGACCCTAGCCAAAAACATTCAGTACTTC,TRBV24-1,TRBD2,-,TRBJ2-4
CASSPSVTGELFF,TGTGCCAGCAGTCCCTCGGTCACCGGGGAGCTGTTTTTT,TRBV28,-,-,TRBJ2-2
CASSAQGETTGYTF,TGCGCCAGCAGCGCGCAGGGGGAAACTACTGGCTACACCTTC,TRBV5-1,TRBD1,-,TRBJ1-2
CASSLGSSQRAFF,TGTGCCAGCAGCCTGGGCAGCAGCCAGAGAGCTTTCTTT,TRBV6-5,-,-,TRBJ1-1
CASTRDRTGSEAFF,TGTGCCAGTACCAGAGACAGGACGGGAAGCGAAGCTTTCTTT,TRBV19,-,-,TRBJ1-1
CASSPPRGKGNQPQHF,TGTGCCAGCAGCCCCCCTCGGGGGAAAGGGAATCAGCCCCAGCATTTT,TRBV9,-,-,TRBJ1-5
CASSQQYQETQYF,TGTGCCAGCAGCCAACAGTACCAAGAGACCCAGTACTTC,TRBV6-2/TRBV6-3,-,-,TRBJ2-5
CASSLAGGPFEQFF,TGTGCCAGCAGTCTAGCGGGAGGGCCATTTGAGCAGTTCTTC,TRBV25-1,TRBD2,-,TRBJ2-1
CASSVQGAAQPQHF,TGTGCCAGCAGTGTTCAGGGGGCAGCTCAGCCCCAGCATTTT,TRBV2,TRBD1,few,TRBJ1-5
CASSPPSGPEQFF,TGTGCCAGCTCACCCCCCAGCGGGCCTGAGCAGTTCTTC,TRBV18,-,-,TRBJ2-1
CASSRGLAGGNTGELFF,TGTGCCAGTAGTAGGGGACTAGCGGGAGGAAACACCGGGGAGCTGTTTTTT,TRBV19,TRBD2,-,TRBJ2-2
CASSRQSGGGSPLHF,TGCGCCAGCAGCCGTCAAAGCGGGGGTGGCTCACCCCTCCACTTT,TRBV4-1,-,-,TRBJ1-6